The clone carrying this T cell receptor (beta chain) was found a few times. Its antigen remains unknown. One heparinised draw of blood, averaging roughly 110 mL, came from each donor. By way of CD45RO/CCR7/CD25/CD127/CD95/CD27, the CD4+ regulatory, stem cell-like memory, central memory and naive cells were sorted. Of the isolated RNA, all was reverse transcribed, and so the sequenced material was expressed TCRB transcripts. Naive, central memory and regulatory T cell samples averaged about 3.3 million immunoSEQ reads each. The table came from immunoSEQ multiplex PCR; TCRdb's copy has only in-frame clones and leaves some out. The sample includes roughly 500,000 clones, approximately 31% seen only once; the top ten take almost 0.065%. These data originate in a study of beta chain features in type 1 diabetes. The CDR3 length is 13 residues. The V end lost 8 bases, the J end lost 1 base, and 10 bases lay between the germline ends. The germline CDR1 and CDR2 sequences are MDHEN and SYDVKM.

Overall study results and limits: Across patients, naive, central memory and Treg TCRB repertoires exhibited apparently greater similarity than was observed across healthy donors.

The chain couples TRBV28 to TRBJ2-3; D gene unclear. The sequencing sample was made of naive CD4+ T cells from blood. The receptor's source is a young man in good health. CDR3 loop: CASAGIGTDTQYF. CDR3 nucleotides: TGTGCCAGCGCAGGAATCGGCACAGATACGCAGTATTTT.